One and the same sample provided the 30 T cell receptor beta chains below, sequenced in a study of vaccination effects on CD4 cells after COVID-19 (dated by TCRdb to the early 2020s). The protocol used for the library was the immunoSEQ multiplex PCR assay. Imported from immuneACCESS, the table was reduced by TCRdb to in-frame sequences with V and J called. These copies leave out some clones; in studies compared against another copy, an unresolved V gene accounts for under half, and the cause of the remainder is not known. The sample data list 30,000 to 35,000 clones, and approximately 72% of these were observed just once. The ten largest clonotypes hold around 26% of the sample. The ViraFEST assay stimulated PBMC with viral peptide pools and then used TCR sequencing to identify antigen-specific CD4+ T cell clonotypes by expansion. After less than 13 days of culture, CD4+ T cells were isolated with the EasySep CD4+ T cell isolation kit. Convalescent patients had PCR-confirmed SARS-CoV-2 infection between March and December 2020, before Alpha, Beta and Delta variants emerged in the United States.

Antigen specificity for these receptors is unknown. The material was CD4+ T cells from PBMCs cultured with a peptide pool, obtained before COVID-19 vaccination. Every receptor here comes from a human donor who had a prior SARS-CoV-2 infection.

This clone appeared once. The chain recombines TRBV28 with TRBJ1-4, with D perhaps TRBD1 (6 bases). The germline V and J ends were trimmed by 8 bases and 4 bases, with 14 bases remaining between them. This CDR3 is 14 amino acids long. Germline assignment: CDR1 MDHEN and CDR2 SYDVKM. The CDR3: CASGAPDSNEKLFF. Written as DNA, the CDR3 is TGTGCCAGCGGGGCTCCGGACAGTAATGAAAAACTGTTTTTT.

This sequence joins TRBV13 and TRBJ1-2, with D unresolved. Trimming removed 0 bases from V and 2 bases from J, with 4 bases in between. CDR1 and CDR2 (germline): PRHDT, FYEKMQ (reference sequence). The CDR3 spans 13 residues. CDR3 region: CASSLGKNYGYTF. The CDR3 DNA follows: TGTGCCAGCAGCTTAGGGAAGAACTATGGCTACACCTTC.

The chain combines TRBV5-4 with TRBJ2-5; D is perhaps TRBD1 (5 bases). V was trimmed by 4 bases and J by 11 bases, leaving 15 bases between them. The germline V gene encodes CDR1 SGHNT and CDR2 YYREEE (reference sequence). This CDR3 has 12 amino acids. Here the CDR3 reads CASSTPLGLQYF. The CDR3 DNA sequence: TGTGCCAGCAGCACACCCTTGGGGCTTCAGTACTTC.

This chain uses TRBV11-3 with TRBJ2-7; 7 positions match TRBD2. Germline CDR1 and CDR2: SGHNT and YENEEA. V shed 5 bases, J shed 6 bases, and the junction held 10 bases outside the gene matches. This CDR3 spans 14 amino acids. The CDR3 protein is CASSPRLREREQYF. As DNA, the CDR3 is TGTGCCAGCAGCCCCCGTTTGCGGGAGCGCGAGCAGTACTTC.

This chain links TRBV6-5 with TRBJ1-2, with a possible D match to TRBD1 (6 bases). V lost 5 bases, J lost 8 bases, and 18 bases lay in between. Germline V gene data show CDR1 as MNHEY and CDR2 as SVGAGI. This CDR3 contains 14 residues. The CDR3 DNA reads as TGTGCCAGCAGTCAAATAAACAGGGTTCAGGGCTACACCTTC. Protein sequence: CASSQINRVQGYTF.

The chain uses TRBV2 and TRBJ2-2; perhaps TRBD2 as D (7 bases). The CDR3 runs to 17 residues. The V end lost 10 bases, the J end lost 5 bases, and 26 bases lay between the germline ends. Germline values: CDR1 SNHLY, CDR2 FYNNEI. The chain's CDR3 is CATRGGTTRVGTGELFF. CDR3 nucleotides: TGTGCCACCCGAGGGGGGACTACCAGAGTAGGAACCGGGGAGCTGTTTTTT. Combining the CDR3 with reference TRBV2 and TRBJ2-2 gives the whole variable domain EPEVTQTPSHQVTQMGQEVILRCVPISNHLYFYWYRQILGQKVEFLVSFYNNEISEKSEIFDDQFSVERPDGSNFTLKIRSTKLEDSAMYFCATRGGTTRVGTGELFFGEGSRLTVL.

The V and J genes are TRBV19 and TRBJ1-3, with a weak D call TRBD1 (6 bases). The CDR3 totals 15 residues. CDR1 and CDR2 from the germline V gene are LNHDA and SQIVND (reference sequence). The V and J ends lost 3 bases and 6 bases respectively, with 15 bases between them. CDR3 bases: TGTGCCAGTAGTATGGGACACAGGAAAGCAAACACCATATATTTT. Its protein product is CASSMGHRKANTIYF.

The genes are TRBV2 and TRBJ2-7; either TRBD1 or TRBD2 may fit D (5 bases each). The CDR3 loop spans 15 amino acids. The V and J ends lost 5 bases and 2 bases respectively, with 16 bases between them. CDR1 is SNHLY and CDR2 is FYNNEI in the germline V gene. CDR3 sequence reads: CASSNTGTQTYEQYF. CDR3 nucleotides: TGTGCCAGCAGTAATACCGGGACGCAGACCTACGAGCAGTACTTC.

The chain is built from TRBV7-6 and TRBJ2-2; TRBD2 matches 7 bases. The trim removed 0 bases at V and 6 bases at J, leaving 4 bases unmatched. CDR1 and CDR2 (germline): SGHVS, FNYEAQ. This CDR3 region has 15 residues. CDR3 protein: CASSLAGGESGELFF. The CDR3 region has the DNA TGTGCCAGCAGCTTAGCGGGAGGGGAGTCCGGGGAGCTGTTTTTT. The whole variable domain, remainder taken from reference TRBV7-6 and TRBJ2-2, is GAGVSQSPRYKVTKRGQDVALRCDPISGHVSLYWYRQALGQGPEFLTYFNYEAQQDKSGLPNDRFSAERPEGSISTLTIQRTEQRDSAMYRCASSLAGGESGELFFGEGSRLTVL.

The V call is TRBV4-2, the J call TRBJ1-1; D unresolved. CDR1 and CDR2 (germline): LGHNA, YNFKEQ. The V gene lost 0 bases and the J gene lost 2 bases, with 7 bases spanning the gap. This CDR3 is 14 amino acids long. CDR3 region: CASSQEQVNTEAFF. Here the CDR3 DNA reads TGTGCCAGCAGCCAAGAGCAGGTAAACACTGAAGCTTTCTTT.

The rearrangement links TRBV7-2 to TRBJ2-7; 7 nucleotides align to TRBD2. The CDR3 has 14 residues. Per germline, CDR1 SGHTA and CDR2 FQGNSA. The V gene end was trimmed by 5 bases and the J gene end by 2 bases; junction bases not matched to a gene: 6. The CDR3 region has the DNA TGTGCCAGCAGCCCGCGGACTAGTACCTACGAGCAGTACTTC. Amino acids: CASSPRTSTYEQYF.

V usage is TRBV5-4 and J usage is TRBJ2-3; TRBD2 matches at 7 bases. Germline CDR1 reads SGHNT; CDR2 reads YYREEE (reference sequence). CDR3 length: 15 amino acids. J gave up 4 bases and V 5 bases, and 10 bases lay outside the gene matches. The CDR3 coding sequence is TGTGCCAGCAGGGCAGGACTAGGGGAAGCAGATACGCAGTATTTT. It encodes CASRAGLGEADTQYF.

The chain combines TRBV4-3 with TRBJ2-2; D unresolved. This CDR3 spans 16 amino acids. Germline V gene lookup returns CDR1 LGHNA and CDR2 YSLEER. V was clipped by 0 bases and J by 6 bases, with 14 bases between them. CDR3: CASSQDLTHPPGELFF. The CDR3 nucleotides are TGCGCCAGCAGCCAAGACCTAACCCACCCACCCGGGGAGCTGTTTTTT.

CDR3 sequence (DNA): TGTGCCAGCAGCGTATCCCGGGACTCTGAAGCTTTCTTT. It encodes CASSVSRDSEAFF. The chain carries TRBV9 and TRBJ1-1, with D maybe TRBD1 (5 bases). The CDR3 sequence is 13 residues long. Trimming cost V 1 base and J 6 bases, with 10 bases left between them. Per germline, CDR1 SGDLS and CDR2 YYNGEE. The full variable domain, in which reference TRBV9 and TRBJ1-1 provide the parts outside the CDR3, is DSGVTQTPKHLITATGQRVTLRCSPRSGDLSVYWYQQSLDQGLQFLIQYYNGEERAKGNILERFSAQQFPDLHSELNLSSLELGDSALYFCASSVSRDSEAFFGQGTRLTVV.

The genes are TRBV5-8 and TRBJ1-3, with D perhaps matching TRBD1 (6 bases). Trimming removed 4 bases at V and 7 bases at J, with 15 bases between. The germline gives CDR1 SGHTS, CDR2 YDEGEE. The CDR3 covers 14 residues. Written as DNA, the CDR3 is TGTGCCAGCAGCAAGGGACATGGTTCGAACACCATATATTTT. Its translation is CASSKGHGSNTIYF.

This clone was seen a handful of times. The rearrangement uses TRBV5-1 and TRBJ2-5; 8 nucleotides match TRBD1. Germline V gives CDR1 SGHRS, CDR2 YFSETQ. V shed 3 bases, J shed 1 base, and the junction held 5 bases outside the gene matches. This CDR3 region has 15 residues. The DNA for the CDR3 is TGCGCCAGCAGCTGGGACGACAGGGGCCAAGAGACCCAGTACTTC. Protein sequence: CASSWDDRGQETQYF.

The rearrangement joins TRBV2 to TRBJ1-4; maybe TRBD1 (5 bases). This CDR3 comprises 14 residues. Trimming took 7 bases from V and 6 from J, leaving 15 bases between them. Germline-derived CDR1 and CDR2 are SNHLY and FYNNEI. CDR3 nucleotides: TGTGCCAGCAAGGGGAGCCTCGGAGATGAAAAACTGTTTTTT. It codes for CASKGSLGDEKLFF. The variable domain in full, completed from reference TRBV2 and TRBJ1-4, reads EPEVTQTPSHQVTQMGQEVILRCVPISNHLYFYWYRQILGQKVEFLVSFYNNEISEKSEIFDDQFSVERPDGSNFTLKIRSTKLEDSAMYFCASKGSLGDEKLFFGSGTQLSVL.

The chain carries TRBV25-1 and TRBJ1-2, with TRBD1 as a possible D gene (5 bases). Trimming took 1 base from V and 1 from J, leaving 16 bases between them. The length of the CDR3 is 17 residues. Looked up from germline, CDR1 is MGHDK and CDR2 is SYGVNS. The DNA for the CDR3 is TGTGCCAGCAGTGAATTTGATCTGATGACAGTTAACTATGGCTACACCTTC. Encoded protein: CASSEFDLMTVNYGYTF.

This chain connects TRBV4-1 to TRBJ2-3; D is perhaps TRBD2 (6 bases). Trimming shortened V by 4 bases and J by 1 base, and 15 bases separated the two germline ends. The CDR3 has 16 residues. Germline CDR1 reads MGHRA; CDR2 reads YSYEKL. The CDR3 region is CASSLGLLSRTDTQYF. DNA for the CDR3: TGCGCCAGCAGCCTGGGACTCCTCTCTCGCACAGATACGCAGTATTTT.

The chain recombines TRBV5-1 with TRBJ1-2, with 8 nucleotides matching TRBD1. Per germline, CDR1 SGHRS and CDR2 YFSETQ. The trim removed 5 bases at V and 8 bases at J, leaving 17 bases unmatched. The CDR3 sequence is 16 residues long. The CDR3 coding sequence is TGCGCCAGCAGGGGGGTTTACAGGGGGACGAATGACGGCTACACCTTC. Translated, it gives CASRGVYRGTNDGYTF.

CDR3 in amino acids: CASKDLPSYNEQFF. CDR3 in DNA: TGTGCCAGCAAGGACTTACCCTCCTACAATGAGCAGTTCTTC. V usage is TRBV6-5 and J usage is TRBJ2-1; tentative D call: TRBD2 (5 bases). Looked up from germline, CDR1 is MNHEY and CDR2 is SVGAGI. The length of the CDR3 is 14 residues. V was clipped by 7 bases and J by 0 bases, with 10 bases between them.

This chain uses TRBV7-9 with TRBJ2-1; TRBD2 matches 11 bases. V lost 5 bases, J lost 0 bases, and 12 bases stayed unmatched. CDR3 length: 19 residues. Looked up from germline, CDR1 is SEHNR and CDR2 is FQNEAQ (reference sequence). The CDR3 protein is CASSVSLAGGLSSYNEQFF. As DNA, the CDR3 is TGTGCCAGCAGCGTCTCTCTAGCGGGGGGCCTAAGCTCCTACAATGAGCAGTTCTTC.

V usage is TRBV2 and J usage is TRBJ2-1; 8 bases agree with TRBD2. J lost 6 bases, V lost 4 bases, and 8 bases had no gene match. Germline V gene data show CDR1 as SNHLY and CDR2 as FYNNEI. The CDR3 has 15 amino acids. The CDR3: CASSAMSGSGNEQFF. For the CDR3, the DNA is TGTGCCAGCAGTGCTATGAGCGGGAGTGGCAATGAGCAGTTCTTC.

This clone has only one observation. The chain combines TRBV6-1 with TRBJ2-7, with 8 bases lining up with TRBD2. CDR3 length: 14 residues. J was trimmed by 5 bases and V by 2 bases; bases with no gene match: 5. The germline CDR1 and CDR2 sequences are MNHNS and SASEGT. The CDR3 sequence: CASSESGGKDEQYF. The CDR3 coding sequence is TGTGCCAGCAGTGAATCGGGGGGGAAGGACGAGCAGTACTTC.

Only a few counts were recorded for this clone. This sequence joins TRBV6-5 and TRBJ2-3; D is undetermined. CDR3 length: 12 residues. In germline, CDR1 is MNHEY, CDR2 SVGAGI. V was trimmed by 4 bases and J by 0 bases, leaving 2 bases between them. The CDR3 is CASSSSTDTQYF. CDR3 DNA sequence: TGTGCCAGCAGTTCTAGCACAGATACGCAGTATTTT.

The chain is built from TRBV19 and TRBJ2-3, with 8 nucleotides matching TRBD2. The CDR3 has 17 residues. Per germline, CDR1 LNHDA and CDR2 SQIVND (reference sequence). V shed 3 bases, J shed 0 bases, and the junction held 8 bases outside the gene matches. In DNA, the CDR3 is TGTGCCAGTAGTATGCGGAGCGGGAGATCTAGCACAGATACGCAGTATTTT. The encoded protein is CASSMRSGRSSTDTQYF.

This clone showed up just once. The CDR3 coding sequence is TGTGCCAGCTCGGACCGGGGACTAGCGTCCAACGAGCAGTACTTC. Amino acids: CASSDRGLASNEQYF. The rearrangement links TRBV19 to TRBJ2-7; 10 bases are a match to TRBD2. V gave up 9 bases and J gave up 5 bases; unmatched junction bases: 13. Germline values: CDR1 LNHDA, CDR2 SQIVND (reference sequence). This CDR3 contains 15 residues.

The chain recombines TRBV21-1 with TRBJ2-7; the table's D call, TRBD2, was not checked against the DNA. TRBV21-1 is described as a pseudogene. The length of the CDR3 is 19 residues. In DNA, the CDR3 is TGTGCCAGCAGCAAAGATGAGGGGACGAGGCGGGAGGATACCTACGAGCAGTACTTC. Translating it yields CASSKDEGTRREDTYEQYF.

DNA for the CDR3: TGTGCCAGCAGCCAATTTGAGGGCGCTGAAGCTTTCTTT. Its protein product is CASSQFEGAEAFF. V gene TRBV3-1 (or the pseudogene TRBV3-2) combines with J gene TRBJ1-1; no clear D gene. Trimming pared 2 bases from V and 6 bases from J, leaving 10 bases between. The CDR3 covers 13 residues. The germline V gene has CDR1 LGHDT and CDR2 YNNKEL (reference sequence).

The chain recombines TRBV6-5 with TRBJ1-4; the D gene is possibly TRBD1 (5 bases). Germline CDR1 and CDR2: MNHEY and SVGAGI. V lost 0 bases and J lost 8, with 10 bases in between. The CDR3 runs to 14 residues. CDR3 in amino acids: CASSYSTVGEKLFF. Here the CDR3 DNA reads TGTGCCAGCAGTTACTCGACAGTAGGAGAAAAACTGTTTTTT.